The 26 T cell receptor beta chains in this list originate from one sample, sequenced in a study of cytomegalovirus exposure and HLA in healthy donors. Primers: 60 Vbeta forward and 13 Jbeta reverse. TCRdb's copy holds only in-frame clones and misses some; the assay was immunoSEQ multiplex PCR. Altogether some 150,000 clones are present, about three quarters being singletons, with the ten largest covering roughly 3.1%. The sample comprised PBMCs. The receptors were gathered from a man aged 35-49 years in good health and CMV-seropositive.

This chain connects TRBV7-2 to TRBJ2-1, with D possibly TRBD2 on 6 matching bases. Germline values: CDR1 SGHTA, CDR2 FQGNSA. The CDR3 spans 13 residues. V shed 8 bases and J shed 5 bases, with 13 bases lying between them. Here the CDR3 reads CASRSGLNNEQFF. In DNA form, the CDR3 reads TGTGCCAGCCGTAGCGGCCTAAACAATGAGCAGTTCTTC.

This clone appeared a single time. V gene TRBV18 combines with J gene TRBJ1-2; D is perhaps TRBD1 (5 bases). Germline lookup yields CDR1 KGHSH and CDR2 LQKENI. Trimming shortened V by 2 bases and J by 2 bases, and 9 bases separated the two germline ends. This CDR3 spans 14 amino acids. This chain's CDR3 is CASSPSAGNYGYTF. As DNA, the CDR3 is TGTGCCAGCTCACCATCCGCAGGGAACTATGGCTACACCTTC.

J is TRBJ2-7 and V is TRBV10-3; 7 nucleotides match TRBD1. This CDR3 contains 13 residues. The germline CDR1 and CDR2 sequences are ENHRY and SYGVKD. V gave up 7 bases and J gave up 0 bases; unmatched junction bases: 3. The CDR3 reads CAINTGDSYEQYF. The CDR3 DNA is TGTGCCATCAACACAGGGGACTCCTACGAGCAGTACTTC.

This chain links TRBV27 with TRBJ2-5, with a possible D match to TRBD1 (5 bases). Trimming removed 4 bases from V and 7 bases from J, with 13 bases in between. This CDR3 has 13 amino acids. Germline CDR1 is MNHEY and CDR2 is SMNVEV (reference sequence). As DNA, the CDR3 is TGTGCCAGCAGTTCGACCCGTAGGGGGACCCAGTACTTC. Translating it yields CASSSTRRGTQYF.

The rearrangement links TRBV10-2 to TRBJ2-7; 11 nucleotides align to TRBD1. CDR3 length: 20 residues. CDR1 is WSHSY, CDR2 SAAADI, per germline. The J segment lost 4 bases and the V segment lost 3 bases, leaving 20 bases of the junction unmatched. CDR3 in amino acids: CASSDSRPFWTGGEGYEQYF. The CDR3 nucleotides read TGCGCCAGCAGTGACTCCCGCCCGTTTTGGACAGGGGGCGAGGGTTACGAGCAGTACTTC.

This clone was seen a handful of times. This chain uses TRBV9 with TRBJ1-3, with 7 bases that match TRBD1. This CDR3 has 14 residues. Trimming at V came to 6 bases and at J to 0 bases, leaving 3 bases not matched to a gene. Germline V lookup: CDR1 SGDLS, CDR2 YYNGEE. This CDR3 reads CASTRDSSGNTIYF. CDR3 bases: TGTGCCAGCACTCGGGACAGCTCTGGAAACACCATATATTTT. The entire variable domain, with the rest obtained from reference TRBV9 and TRBJ1-3, is as follows: DSGVTQTPKHLITATGQRVTLRCSPRSGDLSVYWYQQSLDQGLQFLIQYYNGEERAKGNILERFSAQQFPDLHSELNLSSLELGDSALYFCASTRDSSGNTIYFGEGSWLTVV.

V usage is TRBV2 and J usage is TRBJ2-1, with 7 positions matching TRBD1. Trimming removed 7 bases from V and 3 bases from J; junction bases left unmatched: 9. The CDR3 loop spans 15 amino acids. Looked up from germline, CDR1 is SNHLY and CDR2 is FYNNEI. This chain's CDR3 is CASNPPGQRYNEQFF. DNA of the CDR3: TGTGCCAGCAATCCTCCGGGACAGCGCTACAATGAGCAGTTCTTC.

This chain uses TRBV6-5 with TRBJ2-7; D possibly uses TRBD1 or TRBD2 (5 bases each). The DNA matches TRBJ2-5 better at its end, which makes the J call doubtful. Looked up from germline, CDR1 is MNHEY and CDR2 is SVGAGI. The CDR3 has 14 residues. The CDR3 DNA reads as TGTGCCAGCAGTTACAGGGGTCCGGGGGAGACCCAGTACTTC. Amino acids: CASSYRGPGETQYF.

V and J are TRBV7-2 and TRBJ2-1; 8 nucleotides line up with TRBD2. The CDR3 sequence is 15 residues long. V was clipped by 3 bases and J by 4 bases; unmatched bases: 5. Germline values: CDR1 SGHTA, CDR2 FQGNSA. This chain's CDR3 is CASSFTSGPYNEQFF. The CDR3 DNA follows: TGTGCCAGCAGCTTTACTAGCGGCCCGTACAATGAGCAGTTCTTC.

This clone was seen a handful of times. The V gene is TRBV10-3, the J gene TRBJ2-1; 7 bases line up with TRBD2. V dropped 2 bases and J dropped 8; count of bases not matched to a gene: 6. The CDR3 is 14 amino acids. The germline V gene encodes CDR1 ENHRY and CDR2 SYGVKD. The CDR3 region is CAISEGGSKYEQFF. DNA for the CDR3: TGTGCCATCAGTGAGGGCGGGAGTAAGTATGAGCAGTTCTTC.

As for this clone: The germline gene is not matched at one end of the junction; a read error may be the cause. The gene calls are TRBV7-9 and TRBJ1-1; D may be TRBD1 (5 bases). CDR3 length: 14 amino acids. Germline V gene lookup returns CDR1 SEHNR and CDR2 FQNEAQ (reference sequence). The CDR3 DNA follows: TGTTCCAGCAGCTTTGCAGGGAAAAACACTGAAGCTTTCTTT. This gives the protein CSSSFAGKNTEAFF.

The chain has TRBV5-1 and TRBJ2-3; the match to TRBD1 covers 11 bases. Germline V gene lookup returns CDR1 SGHRS and CDR2 YFSETQ. The CDR3 totals 14 residues. V was clipped by 0 bases and J by 6 bases; unmatched bases: 0. In DNA, the CDR3 is TGCGCCAGCAGCTTGGGGGACAGGGGGGATACGCAGTATTTT. As protein: CASSLGDRGDTQYF.

The chain combines TRBV7-2 with TRBJ2-2; unclear D gene. The CDR3 has 12 amino acids. Trimming shortened V by 6 bases and J by 3 bases, and 5 bases separated the two germline ends. Germline-derived CDR1 and CDR2 are SGHTA and FQGNSA. The CDR3 DNA reads as TGTGCCAGCAGACGCGACACCGGGGAGCTGTTTTTT. It codes for CASRRDTGELFF.

V is TRBV29-1 and J is TRBJ1-2; D is unclear. Per germline, CDR1 SQVTM and CDR2 ANQGSEA. The CDR3 sequence is 14 residues long. Between the trimmed V and J ends, which lost 1 base and 2 bases, there was a span of 11 bases. Here the CDR3 reads CSVEASDFNYGYTF. The CDR3 DNA reads TGCAGCGTTGAAGCCTCAGACTTCAACTATGGCTACACCTTC.

In this sample, this clone turned up a few times. The V call is TRBV28, the J call TRBJ2-1; 12 nucleotides align to TRBD2. Germline trimming cut 4 bases from V and 9 bases from J; bases unmatched to any gene: 7. Germline-derived CDR1 and CDR2 are MDHEN and SYDVKM. The CDR3 spans 15 residues. DNA of the CDR3: TGTGCCAGCAGTTCCCGACTAGCGGGAGTGAGTGAGCAGTTCTTC. Translating it yields CASSSRLAGVSEQFF. Filled out from reference TRBV28 and TRBJ2-1, the complete variable domain reads DVKVTQSSRYLVKRTGEKVFLECVQDMDHENMFWYRQDPGLGLRLIYFSYDVKMKEKGDIPEGYSVSREKKERFSLILESASTNQTSMYLCASSSRLAGVSEQFFGPGTRLTVL.

This chain joins TRBV19 and TRBJ1-2; D is uncertain. The V and J ends lost 3 bases and 4 bases respectively, with 9 bases between them. This CDR3 contains 13 residues. In germline, CDR1 is LNHDA, CDR2 SQIVND (reference sequence). The CDR3 spells CASSIPESYGYTF. Here the CDR3 DNA reads TGTGCCAGTAGTATTCCGGAGTCCTATGGCTACACCTTC.

This clone was detected once. V usage is TRBV7-9 and J usage is TRBJ1-6, with 9 bases lining up with TRBD1. The germline V gene encodes CDR1 SEHNR and CDR2 FQNEAQ (reference sequence). J was trimmed by 8 bases and V by 2 bases; bases with no gene match: 4. The CDR3 consists of 15 residues. The CDR3 sequence: CASSLRDRVDSPLHF. The CDR3 DNA is TGTGCCAGCAGCTTAAGGGACAGGGTAGATTCACCCCTCCACTTT. Combining the CDR3 with reference TRBV7-9 and TRBJ1-6 gives the whole variable domain DTGVSQNPRHKITKRGQNVTFRCDPISEHNRLYWYRQTLGQGPEFLTYFQNEAQLEKSRLLSDRFSAERPKGSFSTLEIQRTEQGDSAMYLCASSLRDRVDSPLHFGNGTRLTVT.

This clone was recorded a few times. The genes are TRBV10-1 and TRBJ1-1; D uncertain. The germline V gene has CDR1 WNHNN and CDR2 SYGVQD (reference sequence). V was trimmed by 0 bases and J by 1 base, leaving 3 bases between them. CDR3 length: 13 amino acids. The CDR3 DNA sequence: TGCGCCAGCAGTGAGTCCAGGAACACTGAAGCTTTCTTT. This sequence encodes CASSESRNTEAFF.

The table lists this clone with a few counts. The rearrangement links TRBV10-2 to TRBJ1-2; 8 nucleotides align to TRBD1. Per germline, CDR1 WSHSY and CDR2 SAAADI. This CDR3 is 14 amino acids long. V shed 10 bases and J 6 bases; nucleotides not matched to a gene: 13. CDR3 DNA sequence: TGCGCCATCCAGGACAGGGTTAACTTCAATGGCTACACCTTC. Amino acid sequence: CAIQDRVNFNGYTF.

This chain uses TRBV19 with TRBJ2-1, with 13 bases lining up with TRBD2. Losses at the gene ends were 6 bases for V and 2 bases for J; bases not matched to a gene: 19. The germline V gene encodes CDR1 LNHDA and CDR2 SQIVND (reference sequence). The CDR3 is 21 residues long. CDR3 loop: CASSPKTLLAGGQGAYNEQFF. The CDR3 DNA follows: TGTGCCAGTAGCCCTAAAACCCTACTAGCGGGAGGGCAGGGGGCCTACAATGAGCAGTTCTTC.

The chain couples TRBV7-9 to TRBJ1-2; 8 nucleotides agree with TRBD1. J lost 4 bases, V lost 5 bases, and 15 bases had no gene match. From germline, CDR1 is SEHNR and CDR2 FQNEAQ (reference sequence). CDR3 size: 17 residues. The CDR3 coding sequence is TGTGCCAGCAGCCAGGGTCCCGGGACAGGCGACTTCTATGGCTACACCTTC. Protein product: CASSQGPGTGDFYGYTF. The full variable domain, completed using reference TRBV7-9 and TRBJ1-2, is DTGVSQNPRHKITKRGQNVTFRCDPISEHNRLYWYRQTLGQGPEFLTYFQNEAQLEKSRLLSDRFSAERPKGSFSTLEIQRTEQGDSAMYLCASSQGPGTGDFYGYTFGSGTRLTVV.

This chain connects TRBV12-5 to TRBJ2-5; TRBD1 agrees at 12 bases. The CDR3 loop spans 16 amino acids. Trimming removed 6 bases from V and 5 bases from J; junction bases left unmatched: 10. Looked up from germline, CDR1 is LGHNT and CDR2 is FRNRAP. The CDR3 region has the DNA TGTGCTAGTGGCACTGGGACAGGGGGCAGTTGGGAGACCCAGTACTTC. This translates into CASGTGTGGSWETQYF.

V is TRBV6-1 and J is TRBJ2-3; 9 bases map to TRBD2. The CDR3 loop spans 14 amino acids. Germline CDR1 reads MNHNS; CDR2 reads SASEGT. The V gene end was trimmed by 4 bases and the J gene end by 7 bases; junction bases not matched to a gene: 6. CDR3 residues: CASSGTTSGYTQYF. As DNA, the CDR3 is TGTGCCAGCAGTGGGACGACTAGCGGATATACGCAGTATTTT.

The chain couples TRBV5-5 to TRBJ2-7; D perhaps matches TRBD2 (6 bases). Germline V gene data show CDR1 as SGHKS and CDR2 as YYEKEE (reference sequence). With 3 bases removed from V and 2 bases from J, the gap between germline ends came to 12 bases. This CDR3 has 14 residues. The CDR3 DNA follows: TGTGCCAGCAGCTGGCGGGACTCGACCTACGAGCAGTACTTC. Translated, it gives CASSWRDSTYEQYF.

This clone occurred a few times. CDR3 nucleotide sequence: TGTGCCAGCAGCCTACAGGGTAATCAGCCCCAGCATTTT. Encoded protein: CASSLQGNQPQHF. The chain employs TRBV5-6 and TRBJ1-5; D might be TRBD1 (6 bases). CDR1 and CDR2 from the germline V gene are SGHDT and YYEEEE. The CDR3 length is 13 residues. Trimming took off 4 bases at V and 4 bases at J, with 9 bases between the two ends.

V is TRBV7-9 and J is TRBJ2-7; TRBD2 matches 8 bases. The V and J ends lost 5 bases and 3 bases, in that order; junction bases with no gene match: 12. The CDR3 loop spans 16 amino acids. Germline V gene lookup returns CDR1 SEHNR and CDR2 FQNEAQ (reference sequence). CDR3: CASSTSGQSGSYEQYF. The CDR3 coding sequence is TGTGCCAGCAGCACTTCCGGGCAGAGCGGGAGCTACGAGCAGTACTTC. The full variable domain, in which reference TRBV7-9 and TRBJ2-7 provide the parts outside the CDR3, is DTGVSQNPRHKITKRGQNVTFRCDPISEHNRLYWYRQTLGQGPEFLTYFQNEAQLEKSRLLSDRFSAERPKGSFSTLEIQRTEQGDSAMYLCASSTSGQSGSYEQYFGPGTRLTVT.